This T cell receptor (beta chain) comes out of a study of shared clonotypes between healthy human individuals. The protocol was immunoSEQ multiplex PCR, while the TCRdb copy is restricted to in-frame clones and leaves out a portion. The sample includes about 560,000 clones, around 78% of them seen just once. This clone was recorded a few times. The study drew all its donors from Caucasian adults living in Nashville, Tennessee. Germline V CDR1 and CDR2: MNHNS, SASEGT. The CDR3 length is 15 residues. Trimming at V came to 5 bases and at J to 0 bases, leaving 2 bases not matched to a gene. The source is a middle-aged woman in good health. Some clones in this sample may be carry-over from other donors' samples. This chain joins TRBV6-1 and TRBJ2-3; 10 bases are shared with TRBD2. Sequencing was carried out using PBMCs. CDR3 DNA sequence: TGTGCCAGCAGTTTGACTAGCGGGAGCACAGATACGCAGTATTTT. Protein product: CASSLTSGSTDTQYF.